This T cell receptor (beta chain) is from a study of blood T cell repertoires in COVID-19. At the level of the study: Samples representing acute and convalescent COVID-19 were sourced from the United States, Italy and Spain. Sources were T cells, B-cell-depleted T cells, or PBMCs; the material itself was cDNA or gDNA.

How the authors handled the data: Scientists estimated how many nucleated cells there were by amplifying reference gene primers. Data came from immunoSEQ multiplex PCR; TCRdb stores just in-frame clones and leaves some out. V and J calls and clone size are as listed in that table; D and trimming were resolved from the DNA. This table has under 150,000 clones, about 80% appearing once. Looked up from germline, CDR1 is SNHLY and CDR2 is FYNNEI. The CDR3 has 12 residues. V trimming: 6 bases; J trimming: 5 bases; junction bases outside the gene matches: 3. The gene calls are TRBV2 and TRBJ1-1; 7 bases match TRBD1. The clonotype originates from a man aged 60-69 years with acute or convalescent COVID-19. Sample: peripheral blood. CDR3 sequence reads: CASRLTGTEAFF. The CDR3 nucleotides are TGTGCCAGCAGATTGACAGGGACTGAAGCTTTCTTT.